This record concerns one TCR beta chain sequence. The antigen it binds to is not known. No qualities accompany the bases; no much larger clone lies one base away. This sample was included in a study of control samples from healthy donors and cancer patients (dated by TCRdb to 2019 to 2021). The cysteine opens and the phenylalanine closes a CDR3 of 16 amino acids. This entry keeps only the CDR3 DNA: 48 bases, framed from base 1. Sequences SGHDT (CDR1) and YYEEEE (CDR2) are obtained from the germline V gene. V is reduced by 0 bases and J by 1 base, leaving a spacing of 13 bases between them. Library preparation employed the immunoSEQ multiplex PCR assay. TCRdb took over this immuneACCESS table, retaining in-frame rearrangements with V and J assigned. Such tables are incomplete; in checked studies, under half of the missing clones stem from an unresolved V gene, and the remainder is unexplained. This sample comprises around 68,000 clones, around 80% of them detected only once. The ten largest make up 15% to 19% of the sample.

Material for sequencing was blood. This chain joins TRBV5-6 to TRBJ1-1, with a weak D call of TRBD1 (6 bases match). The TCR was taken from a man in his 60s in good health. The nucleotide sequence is TGTGCCAGCAGCTTGGTTTGGGGGCTCTCGAACACTGAAGCTTTCTTT. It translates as CASSLVWGLSNTEAFF. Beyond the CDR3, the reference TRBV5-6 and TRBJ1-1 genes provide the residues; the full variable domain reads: DAGVTQSPTHLIKTRGQQVTLRCSPKSGHDTVSWYQQALGQGPQFIFQYYEEEERQRGNFPDRFSGHQFPNYSSELNVNALLLGDSALYLCASSLVWGLSNTEAFFGQGTRLTVV.